This T cell receptor beta chain comes out of a study of blood T cell repertoires in COVID-19. The V gene end was trimmed by 2 bases and the J gene end by 4 bases; junction bases not matched to a gene: 4. CDR1 LGHNA and CDR2 YSLEER come from the germline V gene. The CDR3 has 14 amino acids. Authors' analysis steps: Amplification from reference gene primers served as the basis for estimated nucleated cell counts. Profiled with immunoSEQ multiplex PCR; TCRdb holds only in-frame clones, not every one. Clone size and V and J calls were adopted from that table, with D and trimming inferred from the DNA. The repertoire holds 250,000 or so clones, 70% to 90% seen once, with 5% to 8% in the top ten. Cohorts were determined from participant-reported clinical history.

The sequenced material came from PBMCs or T cells enriched from blood (not recorded which). V usage is TRBV4-3 and J usage is TRBJ1-1; 7 bases fit TRBD1. The clonotype comes from a woman between 45 and 65 years old who had been exposed to COVID-19. CDR3: CASSQPDRSTEAFF. CDR3 coding DNA: TGCGCCAGCAGCCAACCGGACAGGAGCACTGAAGCTTTCTTT.